Listed here are 17 T cell receptor beta chains from one sample, sequenced in a study of radiotherapy plus CTLA-4 blockade in lung cancer. Some clones are missing from TCRdb's copy, which holds only in-frame ones; the method was immunoSEQ multiplex PCR. The sample consists of around 82,000 clones, around 84% of them appearing once. The source was peripheral blood, collected from a patient treated with radiotherapy plus ipilimumab. The receptors were sampled from a human donor with non-small cell lung cancer that progressed on radiotherapy plus ipilimumab.

This chain links TRBV6-1 with TRBJ2-1; maybe TRBD2 (6 bases). Trimming left V 7 bases short and J 0 bases short, with 13 bases between. Germline V CDR1 and CDR2: MNHNS, SASEGT. This CDR3 has 15 residues. Written as DNA, the CDR3 is TGTGCCAGCATTGCGGCGGGATTCTCCTACAATGAGCAGTTCTTC. Translating it yields CASIAAGFSYNEQFF.

This rearrangement joins TRBV5-5 to TRBJ1-2; perhaps TRBD1 as D (5 bases). Germline V gives CDR1 SGHKS, CDR2 YYEKEE (reference sequence). The CDR3 consists of 15 residues. V lost 1 base, J lost 4 bases, and 14 bases lay in between. The CDR3 protein is CASSLLQGEGYGYTF. The DNA of the CDR3 is TGTGCCAGCAGCTTGTTACAAGGGGAAGGCTATGGCTACACCTTC.

The chain uses TRBV15 and TRBJ2-3, with TRBD2 as a possible D gene (7 bases). Between the trimmed V and J ends, which lost 6 bases and 4 bases, there was a span of 14 bases. CDR1 and CDR2 (germline): LNHNV, YYDKDF (reference sequence). The CDR3 loop spans 14 amino acids. The CDR3 DNA reads as TGTGCCACCAGTGCCAGAGGGGGGGCAGATACGCAGTATTTT. The encoded protein is CATSARGGADTQYF. The full variable domain, in which reference TRBV15 and TRBJ2-3 provide the parts outside the CDR3, is DAMVIQNPRYQVTQFGKPVTLSCSQTLNHNVMYWYQQKSSQAPKLLFHYYDKDFNNEADTPDNFQSRRPNTSFCFLDIRSPGLGDTAMYLCATSARGGADTQYFGPGTRLTVL.

The V and J genes are TRBV19 and TRBJ1-2, with D tentatively TRBD1 (5 bases). The V gene's germline CDR1 is LNHDA and CDR2 SQIVND (reference sequence). V gave up 0 bases and J gave up 4 bases, with 15 bases separating them. The CDR3 is 16 amino acids. CDR3 DNA: TGTGCCAGTAGTATAGATCACGGGACGACCTTCTATGGCTACACCTTC. It codes for CASSIDHGTTFYGYTF.

This chain connects TRBV7-2 to TRBJ2-3; possibly TRBD1 for D (5 bases). V was shortened by 3 bases and J by 4 bases, with 14 bases between the two germline ends. Germline CDR1 SGHTA, CDR2 FQGNSA. This CDR3 has 15 amino acids. CDR3 coding DNA: TGTGCCAGCAGCTTTTCTCCAGGGATCGCAGATACGCAGTATTTT. Translating it yields CASSFSPGIADTQYF. The variable domain in full, completed from reference TRBV7-2 and TRBJ2-3, reads GAGVSQSPSNKVTEKGKDVELRCDPISGHTALYWYRQSLGQGLEFLIYFQGNSAPDKSGLPSDRFSAERTGGSVSTLTIQRTQQEDSAVYLCASSFSPGIADTQYFGPGTRLTVL.

The chain is built from TRBV5-7 and TRBJ2-3, with TRBD2 matching 13 bases. TRBV5-7 is placed among ORFs of uncertain function. The CDR3 runs to 15 residues. With 5 bases clipped from V and 2 bases from J, the junction kept 2 bases outside the gene matches. The CDR3 sequence is CASRGTSGTTDTQYF. The CDR3 DNA follows: TGTGCCAGCAGGGGGACTAGCGGGACCACAGATACGCAGTATTTT.

The chain couples TRBV18 to TRBJ2-3; possibly TRBD2 for D (6 bases). The V gene's germline CDR1 is KGHSH and CDR2 LQKENI. The CDR3 has 13 residues. Trimming shortened V by 5 bases and J by 7 bases, and 13 bases separated the two germline ends. Written as DNA, the CDR3 is TGTGCCAGCTCAACGGCTAGCGACAATACGCAGTATTTT. Amino acid sequence: CASSTASDNTQYF.

V and J are TRBV9 and TRBJ2-3; no clear D. V lost 3 bases, J lost 0 bases, and 17 bases lay in between. Germline CDR1 SGDLS, CDR2 YYNGEE. The length of the CDR3 is 17 residues. Here the CDR3 DNA reads TGTGCCAGCAGCGACCCACTTGCGCGTCTTAGCACAGATACGCAGTATTTT. It is translated as CASSDPLARLSTDTQYF.

J is TRBJ2-6 and V is TRBV7-2; possibly TRBD1 for D (5 bases). Germline lookup yields CDR1 SGHTA and CDR2 FQGNSA. This CDR3 has 17 residues. The V end was cut by 3 bases, the J end by 4 bases, with 16 bases between. This chain's CDR3 is CASSFRQGALGANVLTF. In nucleotides, the CDR3 is TGTGCCAGCAGCTTCCGCCAGGGCGCGCTGGGGGCCAACGTCCTGACTTTC.

The chain has TRBV5-5 and TRBJ2-1; no firm D call. V was cut by 2 bases and J by 4 bases, with 10 bases left in between. CDR1 and CDR2 (germline): SGHKS, YYEKEE (reference sequence). The CDR3 runs to 14 residues. The CDR3 DNA follows: TGTGCCAGCAGCTTTGATGCGTCTTACAATGAGCAGTTCTTC. This encodes CASSFDASYNEQFF.

The chain links TRBV6-5 to TRBJ1-1, with a tentative D call TRBD1 (6 bases). The V gene's germline CDR1 is MNHEY and CDR2 SVGAGI. The V and J ends lost 8 bases and 6 bases respectively, with 13 bases between them. This CDR3 region has 12 residues. The CDR3 loop is CASASPGAEAFF. The CDR3 nucleotides are TGTGCCAGCGCCTCTCCAGGGGCTGAAGCTTTCTTT.

The chain links TRBV5-1 to TRBJ2-1; 7 bases agree with TRBD2. CDR1 and CDR2 (germline): SGHRS, YFSETQ. The length of the CDR3 is 18 residues. J was trimmed by 7 bases and V by 3 bases; bases with no gene match: 19. CDR3 coding DNA: TGCGCCAGCAGCTCCACTCGGGACTACCAACTGTACCAAAATGAGCAGTTCTTC. Encoded protein: CASSSTRDYQLYQNEQFF. Variable domain in full (rest from reference TRBV5-1 and TRBJ2-1): KAGVTQTPRYLIKTRGQQVTLSCSPISGHRSVSWYQQTPGQGLQFLFEYFSETQRNKGNFPGRFSGRQFSNSRSEMNVSTLELGDSALYLCASSSTRDYQLYQNEQFFGPGTRLTVL.

The rearrangement uses TRBV27 and TRBJ2-7; the D is unclear. V was cut by 2 bases and J by 1 base, with 9 bases left in between. Germline CDR1 and CDR2: MNHEY and SMNVEV (reference sequence). The CDR3 consists of 14 residues. The CDR3: CASSLGKSSYEQYF. CDR3 sequence (DNA): TGTGCCAGCAGTTTAGGCAAATCGTCCTACGAGCAGTACTTC.

V is TRBV6-5 and J is TRBJ2-7; D not certain. The CDR3 sequence is 13 residues long. The V end lost 6 bases, the J end lost 2 bases, and 11 bases lay between the germline ends. Germline-derived CDR1 and CDR2 are MNHEY and SVGAGI. The CDR3 spells CASSGAKTYEQYF. For the CDR3, the DNA is TGTGCCAGCAGCGGCGCGAAGACCTACGAGCAGTACTTC.

The chain is built from TRBV30 and TRBJ1-4; TRBD1 agrees at 8 bases. V shed 3 bases, J shed 8 bases, and the junction held 11 bases outside the gene matches. The CDR3 consists of 15 residues. Germline CDR1 is GTSNPN and CDR2 is SVGIG (reference sequence). This CDR3 reads CAWRGRQGTSEKLFF. In DNA form, the CDR3 reads TGTGCCTGGAGAGGGAGACAGGGGACGAGCGAAAAACTGTTTTTT.

The chain uses TRBV5-4 and TRBJ2-4, with 12 bases aligning to TRBD1. The V and J ends lost 4 bases and 3 bases, in that order; junction bases with no gene match: 5. Germline loops: CDR1 SGHNT, CDR2 YYREEE (reference sequence). The CDR3 extends over 16 amino acids. In DNA form, the CDR3 reads TGTGCCAGCAGCATAGGGACAGGGGGCGTCAAAAACATTCAGTACTTC. Protein: CASSIGTGGVKNIQYF.

This clone was recorded a few times. The chain couples TRBV19 to TRBJ1-3; D remains ambiguous. The CDR3 contains 14 residues. V was trimmed by 6 bases and J by 0 bases, leaving 9 bases between them. Germline CDR1 reads LNHDA; CDR2 reads SQIVND (reference sequence). CDR3 protein: CASRGYSSGNTIYF. The CDR3 nucleotides read TGTGCCAGTAGGGGGTACAGCTCTGGAAACACCATATATTTT.